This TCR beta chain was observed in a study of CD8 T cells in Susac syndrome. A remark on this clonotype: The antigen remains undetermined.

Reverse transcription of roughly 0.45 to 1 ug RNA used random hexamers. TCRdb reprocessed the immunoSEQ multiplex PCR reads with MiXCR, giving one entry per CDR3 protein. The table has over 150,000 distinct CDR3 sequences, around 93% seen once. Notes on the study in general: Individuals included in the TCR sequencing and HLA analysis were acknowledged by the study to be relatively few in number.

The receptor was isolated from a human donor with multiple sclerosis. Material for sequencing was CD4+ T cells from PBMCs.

The CDR3 DNA reads TGCGCCAGCAGCTTGGTAGCGGGAGGGGCGGGGGCCAACGTCCTGACTTTC. Its protein is CASSLVAGGAGANVLTF. J is TRBJ2-6 and V is TRBV5-1; 11 bases are shared with TRBD2. Germline CDR1 reads SGHRS; CDR2 reads YFSETQ. The CDR3 covers 17 residues. Losses at the gene ends were 0 bases for V and 4 bases for J; bases not matched to a gene: 3.